The next 25 T cell receptor beta chains were all read from a single sample in a study of cytomegalovirus exposure and HLA in healthy donors. The study ran its PCR with 60 Vbeta and 13 Jbeta primers. TCRdb's table, derived via immunoSEQ multiplex PCR, lists solely in-frame clones and lacks some. The sample lists 130,000 or so clones, 76% occurring once. The sequenced sample was PBMCs. These receptors all stem from a female donor in good health and CMV-seropositive.

V usage is TRBV9 and J usage is TRBJ2-6; D not resolved. V was trimmed by 0 bases and J by 1 base, leaving 2 bases between them. CDR1 SGDLS and CDR2 YYNGEE come from the germline V gene. The CDR3 contains 14 residues. The CDR3 region is CASSVASGANVLTF. The CDR3 DNA reads as TGTGCCAGCAGCGTAGCTTCTGGGGCCAACGTCCTGACTTTC.

The V gene is TRBV5-8, the J gene TRBJ1-5, with D possibly being TRBD1 (5 bases). Germline lookup yields CDR1 SGHTS and CDR2 YDEGEE. V lost 6 bases to trimming and J lost 0 bases, with 16 bases between them. This CDR3 has 16 amino acids. The CDR3 DNA reads TGTGCCAGCACCCTGGGGCAGCCCAATAGCAATCAGCCCCAGCATTTT. Translation: CASTLGQPNSNQPQHF.

The V and J genes are TRBV6-5 and TRBJ1-4; D is uncertain. Trimming removed 0 bases at V and 0 bases at J, with 5 bases between. Germline-derived CDR1 and CDR2 are MNHEY and SVGAGI. The length of the CDR3 is 15 residues. CDR3 region: CASSYSAATNEKLFF. The CDR3 coding sequence is TGTGCCAGCAGTTACTCCGCGGCAACTAATGAAAAACTGTTTTTT.

Turning to this clone: Other nucleotide sequences in the sample specify the same CDR3. The chain has TRBV7-8 and TRBJ1-6; the match to TRBD1 covers 7 bases. Germline V lookup: CDR1 SGHVS, CDR2 FQNEAQ. Trimming cost V 5 bases and J 10 bases; bases outside gene matches: 11. The CDR3 covers 15 residues. CDR3 loop: CASSLEGDRGSPLHF. The DNA for the CDR3 is TGTGCCAGCAGCCTAGAAGGGGACAGAGGATCACCCCTCCACTTT.

Details on this clone: Distinct nucleotide sequences in the sample also encode this CDR3. V is TRBV6-6 and J is TRBJ2-7; TRBD2 agrees at 11 bases. Germline values: CDR1 MNHNY, CDR2 SVGAGI (reference sequence). V gave up 4 bases and J gave up 4 bases; unmatched junction bases: 6. The length of the CDR3 is 15 residues. The chain's CDR3 is CASSWGTSGIYEQYF. The CDR3 DNA reads TGTGCCAGCAGTTGGGGGACTAGCGGAATATACGAGCAGTACTTC.

CDR3 region: CASSFQMNTEAFF. CDR3 in DNA: TGTGCCAGCAGCTTCCAGATGAACACTGAAGCTTTCTTT. This chain joins TRBV5-4 and TRBJ1-1; D is ambiguous. The CDR3 runs 13 residues. CDR1 and CDR2 from the germline V gene are SGHNT and YYREEE (reference sequence). V lost 2 bases, J lost 0 bases, and 5 bases lay in between.

J is TRBJ1-2 and V is TRBV18, with D unclear. Germline CDR1 reads KGHSH; CDR2 reads LQKENI. The CDR3 is 15 amino acids. Trimming left V 3 bases short and J 3 bases short, with 14 bases between. Here the CDR3 DNA reads TGTGCCAGCTCACCGAGCGCAAGACTGGACTATGGCTACACCTTC. Its protein is CASSPSARLDYGYTF. Full variable domain (rest looked up from reference TRBV18 and TRBJ1-2): NAGVMQNPRHLVRRRGQEARLRCSPMKGHSHVYWYRQLPEEGLKFMVYLQKENIIDESGMPKERFSAEFPKEGPSILRIQQVVRGDSAAYFCASSPSARLDYGYTFGSGTRLTVV.

V usage is TRBV5-1 and J usage is TRBJ1-3; 7 nucleotides align to TRBD1. CDR1 and CDR2 (germline): SGHRS, YFSETQ. The CDR3 has 17 amino acids. The V segment lost 4 bases and the J segment 6 bases; nucleotides outside the gene matches: 16. This CDR3 reads CASSLGLFGTAENTIYF. CDR3 nucleotide sequence: TGCGCCAGCAGCCTTGGACTTTTCGGGACAGCCGAAAACACCATATATTTT.

The rearrangement links TRBV5-4 to TRBJ1-1; TRBD1 aligns across 9 bases. CDR1 SGHNT and CDR2 YYREEE come from the germline V gene (reference sequence). The CDR3 loop spans 15 amino acids. V lost 4 bases, J lost 4 bases, and 8 bases stayed unmatched. CDR3 nucleotides: TGTGCCAGCAGCCCGGGGACAGGGCGGTCCACTGAAGCTTTCTTT. Amino acid sequence: CASSPGTGRSTEAFF.

This clone was counted a few times. The chain couples TRBV7-9 to TRBJ2-7; tentative D call: TRBD1 (6 bases). Looked up from germline, CDR1 is SEHNR and CDR2 is FQNEAQ (reference sequence). V was shortened by 5 bases and J by 0 bases, with 17 bases between the two germline ends. This CDR3 is built from 16 residues. CDR3 bases: TGTGCCAGCAGCCCCGGGCCAGGGGCAAGCTCCTACGAGCAGTACTTC. Its protein is CASSPGPGASSYEQYF.

About this clone: It is likely a read error, because the conserved phenylalanine at the end of the CDR3 is missing. The DNA is left out, because the CDR3 cannot be placed on it with certainty; the CDR3 is given as TCRdb lists it. CDR3 region: CSVEEGSPSL. The chain recombines TRBV29-1 with TRBJ1-2; whether TRBD1, the table's D call, matches the DNA was not checked. The germline CDR1 and CDR2 sequences are SQVTM and ANQGSEA. The CDR3 numbers 10 amino acids, ends counted.

Turning to this clone: Compared with germline, one end of the junction differs, possibly owing to a read error. J is TRBJ2-3 and V is TRBV7-9; D is unclear. The CDR3 runs 12 residues. From germline, CDR1 is SEHNR and CDR2 FQNEAQ (reference sequence). This CDR3 is CSSSLSLDTQYF. CDR3 nucleotide sequence: TGTTCCAGCAGCTTATCTCTAGATACGCAGTATTTT.

This clone has just one count. CDR3 protein: CASSLMGALNEQYF. In DNA, the CDR3 is TGCGCCAGCAGCTTGATGGGGGCTCTTAACGAGCAGTACTTC. V is TRBV5-1 and J is TRBJ2-5; TRBD1 might be the D (6 bases). The DNA end lines up better with TRBJ2-7; the J call may be wrong. CDR1 and CDR2 (germline): SGHRS, YFSETQ. This CDR3 is 14 amino acids long.

The chain carries TRBV6-4 and TRBJ2-2; D is unclear. V was trimmed by 3 bases and J by 2 bases, leaving 4 bases between them. The CDR3 length is 13 residues. Germline V gene sequence: CDR1 MRHNA, CDR2 SNTAGT. CDR3 protein: CASSETNTGELFF. The CDR3 DNA is TGTGCCAGCAGTGAAACTAACACCGGGGAGCTGTTTTTT.

V gene TRBV6-5 combines with J gene TRBJ1-1; 7 bases map to TRBD1. Germline CDR1 reads MNHEY; CDR2 reads SVGAGI. V was clipped by 5 bases and J by 5 bases; unmatched bases: 8. CDR3 length: 14 amino acids. The CDR3 DNA is TGTGCCAGCAGTCGACAGACAGGGCGGACTGAAGCTTTCTTT. Its protein is CASSRQTGRTEAFF.

The chain has TRBV6-1 and TRBJ2-5, with 8 bases lining up with TRBD1. The CDR3 is 14 residues long. J lost 5 bases, V lost 6 bases, and 8 bases had no gene match. Germline loops: CDR1 MNHNS, CDR2 SASEGT. Here the CDR3 reads CASRARGPWETQYF. The CDR3 DNA sequence: TGTGCCAGCAGAGCCAGGGGGCCTTGGGAGACCCAGTACTTC.

Notes on this clone: The sample holds other DNA sequences that translate to the same CDR3. The genes are TRBV19 and TRBJ1-5, with 8 bases identical to TRBD1. The CDR3 is 15 amino acids. Looked up from germline, CDR1 is LNHDA and CDR2 is SQIVND (reference sequence). Trimming took 8 bases from V and 7 from J; bases not matched to a gene: 13. DNA of the CDR3: TGTGCCAGTTCGACTGGGGCAGGGGGCAGCCAGCCCCAGCATTTT. This gives the protein CASSTGAGGSQPQHF.

This chain joins TRBV18 and TRBJ2-5; 14 positions agree with TRBD2. V shed 6 bases and J 12 bases; nucleotides not matched to a gene: 12. CDR3 length: 15 amino acids. CDR1 is KGHSH and CDR2 is LQKENI in the germline V gene. The CDR3, as DNA: TGTGCCAGCTCTCCATCCGGGACTAGCGGGGGCCGGGAGTACTTC. Its translation is CASSPSGTSGGREYF. The full variable domain, its missing parts supplied by reference TRBV18 and TRBJ2-5, is NAGVMQNPRHLVRRRGQEARLRCSPMKGHSHVYWYRQLPEEGLKFMVYLQKENIIDESGMPKERFSAEFPKEGPSILRIQQVVRGDSAAYFCASSPSGTSGGREYFGPGTRLLVL.

This clone was observed once. The chain is built from TRBV19 and TRBJ1-5; the D is unclear. The V gene lost 5 bases and the J gene lost 5 bases, with 16 bases spanning the gap. Per germline, CDR1 LNHDA and CDR2 SQIVND (reference sequence). The length of the CDR3 is 15 residues. The CDR3 DNA sequence: TGTGCCAGTAGTCCCCCCTCGGACTACTATCAGCCCCAGCATTTT. It translates to CASSPPSDYYQPQHF.

The chain uses TRBV7-9 and TRBJ2-5; D possibly corresponds to TRBD1 (5 bases). Trimming shortened V by 2 bases and J by 5 bases, and 15 bases separated the two germline ends. CDR3 length: 15 amino acids. Germline values: CDR1 SEHNR, CDR2 FQNEAQ (reference sequence). CDR3 sequence: CASSLLPGNGETQYF. In DNA form, the CDR3 reads TGTGCCAGCAGCTTATTACCAGGGAATGGTGAGACCCAGTACTTC.

V and J are TRBV7-9 and TRBJ2-7; a possible D gene is TRBD2 (6 bases). The germline CDR1 and CDR2 sequences are SEHNR and FQNEAQ (reference sequence). The CDR3 spans 14 residues. Between the trimmed V and J ends, which lost 4 bases and 7 bases, there was a span of 17 bases. The CDR3 protein is CASSWGGDLGEQYF. The CDR3 DNA follows: TGTGCCAGCAGCTGGGGCGGGGACCTGGGGGAGCAGTACTTC.

CDR3 in amino acids: CASSRTDFNEKLFF. In DNA form, the CDR3 reads TGTGCCAGCAGTCGGACAGACTTTAATGAAAAACTGTTTTTT. The chain joins TRBV2 to TRBJ1-4; maybe TRBD1 (6 bases). This CDR3 region has 14 residues. In germline, CDR1 is SNHLY, CDR2 FYNNEI. Trimming removed 5 bases from V and 4 bases from J, with 11 bases in between.

The chain combines TRBV10-2 with TRBJ2-5; unclear D gene. The DNA end lines up better with TRBJ2-7; the J call may be wrong. The length of the CDR3 is 14 residues. CDR1 is WSHSY, CDR2 SAAADI, per germline. The CDR3 protein is CASKGRNEAYEQYF. The CDR3 DNA reads as TGCGCCAGCAAAGGTCGCAACGAGGCCTACGAGCAGTACTTC.

The chain uses TRBV7-9 and TRBJ2-7; D is perhaps TRBD1 (6 bases). The V end lost 0 bases, the J end lost 0 bases, and 6 bases lay between the germline ends. Per germline, CDR1 SEHNR and CDR2 FQNEAQ (reference sequence). The CDR3 consists of 14 residues. The chain's CDR3 is CASSLADSSYEQYF. The CDR3 coding sequence is TGTGCCAGCAGCTTAGCGGACAGCTCCTACGAGCAGTACTTC.

The J gene is TRBJ1-1, the V gene TRBV30; maybe TRBD1 (5 bases). Trimming pared 5 bases from V and 3 bases from J, leaving 7 bases between. The V gene's germline CDR1 is GTSNPN and CDR2 SVGIG (reference sequence). This CDR3 has 11 residues. This CDR3 is CAWWGDTEAFF. The CDR3 coding sequence is TGTGCCTGGTGGGGGGACACTGAAGCTTTCTTT.